One and the same sample provided the 2 T cell receptor beta chains below, sequenced in a study of blood T cell repertoires in COVID-19. Only in-frame clones appear in the TCRdb table, and some are missing; sequencing was by immunoSEQ multiplex PCR. The sample has approximately 110,000 clones, about 75% seen once. Source material: peripheral blood. The receptors were sampled from a woman in her seventies with acute or convalescent COVID-19.

The V call is TRBV15, the J call TRBJ2-5; D is unresolved. In germline, CDR1 is LNHNV, CDR2 YYDKDF (reference sequence). Trimming pared 0 bases from V and 2 bases from J, leaving 7 bases between. This CDR3 is built from 14 residues. The CDR3 DNA follows: TGTGCCACCAGCAGAGATTCAGGACAAGAGACCCAGTACTTC. Protein product: CATSRDSGQETQYF.

V gene TRBV6-5 combines with J gene TRBJ2-5; 9 bases line up with TRBD2. Germline values: CDR1 MNHEY, CDR2 SVGAGI. V was clipped by 8 bases and J by 0 bases; unmatched bases: 4. The CDR3 totals 14 residues. The CDR3 spells CASSSGGYQETQYF. CDR3 sequence (DNA): TGTGCCAGCTCCAGCGGGGGGTACCAAGAGACCCAGTACTTC.